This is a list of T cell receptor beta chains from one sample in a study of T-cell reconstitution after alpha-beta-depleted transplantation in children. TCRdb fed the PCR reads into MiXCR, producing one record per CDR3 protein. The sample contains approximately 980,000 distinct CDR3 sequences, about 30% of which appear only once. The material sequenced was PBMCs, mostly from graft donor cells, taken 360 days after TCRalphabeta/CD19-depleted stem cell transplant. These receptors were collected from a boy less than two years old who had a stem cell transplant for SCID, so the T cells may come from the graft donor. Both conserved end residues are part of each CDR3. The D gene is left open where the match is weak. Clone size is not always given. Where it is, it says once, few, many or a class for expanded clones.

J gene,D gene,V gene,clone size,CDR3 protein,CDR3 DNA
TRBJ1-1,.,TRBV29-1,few,CSVERRGVYAEAFF,TGCAGCGTTGAGAGACGCGGTGTATACGCTGAAGCTTTCTTT
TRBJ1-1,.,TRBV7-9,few,CASSIGAGMNTEAFF,TGTGCCAGCAGCATAGGGGCAGGGATGAACACTGAAGCTTTCTTT
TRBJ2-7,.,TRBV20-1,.,CSARGSSDSRVTYEQYF,TGCAGTGCTAGAGGCTCTTCAGATTCCAGGGTTACCTACGAGCAGTACTTC
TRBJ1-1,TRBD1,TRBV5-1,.,CASSIGQGKSNTEAFF,TGCGCCAGCAGCATCGGACAGGGGAAATCGAACACTGAAGCTTTCTTT
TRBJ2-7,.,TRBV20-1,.,CSASTGGRPTEQYF,TGCAGTGCTAGTACGGGCGGCCGACCCACCGAGCAGTACTTC
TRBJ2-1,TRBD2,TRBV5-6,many,CASSFSGGAGNEQFF,TGTGCCAGCAGCTTTAGCGGGGGGGCGGGCAATGAGCAGTTCTTC
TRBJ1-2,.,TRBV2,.,CASSNGPFYGYTF,TGTGCCAGCAGCAACGGACCTTTTTATGGCTACACCTTC
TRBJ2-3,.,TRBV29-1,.,CSSGGSLETDTQYF,TGCAGCTCCGGTGGCAGCCTGGAGACAGATACGCAGTATTTT
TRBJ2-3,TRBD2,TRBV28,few,CASSTSKTGTSGYF,TGTGCCAGCAGCACTAGTAAAACCGGGACTAGCGGGTATTTT
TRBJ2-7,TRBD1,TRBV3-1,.,CASSQDVGTGAYEQYF,TGTGCCAGCAGCCAAGATGTGGGGACAGGAGCCTACGAGCAGTACTTC
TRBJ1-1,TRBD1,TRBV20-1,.,CSARDPTGANTEAFF,TGCAGTGCTAGAGACCCTACAGGGGCGAACACTGAAGCTTTCTTT
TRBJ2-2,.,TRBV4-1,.,CASSQAGGPNTGELFF,TGCGCCAGCAGCCAGGCCGGTGGGCCCAACACCGGGGAGCTGTTTTTT
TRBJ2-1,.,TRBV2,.,CASGKYNEQFF,TGTGCCAGCGGGAAATACAATGAGCAGTTCTTC
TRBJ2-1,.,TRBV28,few,CASKPGLRGGYNEQFF,TGTGCCAGCAAGCCCGGATTGAGGGGAGGTTACAATGAGCAGTTCTTC
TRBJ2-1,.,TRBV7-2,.,CASTPLRAVNEQFF,TGTGCCAGCACCCCACTAAGGGCGGTCAATGAGCAGTTCTTC
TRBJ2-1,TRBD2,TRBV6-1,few,CASSTPRAGAYNEQFF,TGTGCCAGCAGTACGCCTAGAGCGGGGGCTTACAATGAGCAGTTCTTC
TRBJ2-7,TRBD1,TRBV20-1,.,CSARDHRGPTDEQYF,TGCAGTGCTAGAGACCACAGGGGTCCCACAGACGAGCAGTACTTC
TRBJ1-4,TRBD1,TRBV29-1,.,CSVGGTGVGEKLFF,TGCAGCGTTGGAGGGACAGGGGTTGGTGAAAAACTGTTTTTT
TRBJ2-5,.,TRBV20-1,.,CSASTIGGPIQETQYF,TGCAGTGCTAGTACGATCGGGGGGCCTATTCAAGAGACCCAGTACTTC
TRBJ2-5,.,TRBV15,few,CATSRGQSRGLETQYF,TGTGCCACCAGCAGGGGTCAGTCGCGGGGGCTGGAGACCCAGTACTTC
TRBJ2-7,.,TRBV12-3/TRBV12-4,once,CASSLQLGDAYEQYF,TGTGCCAGCAGTTTACAATTGGGCGACGCCTACGAGCAGTACTTC
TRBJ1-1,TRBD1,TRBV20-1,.,CSARGGQARNTEAFF,TGCAGTGCTAGAGGGGGACAGGCCCGGAATACTGAAGCTTTCTTT
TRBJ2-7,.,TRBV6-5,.,CASSYNTAISYEQYF,TGTGCCAGCAGTTACAACACGGCGATTTCCTACGAGCAGTACTTC
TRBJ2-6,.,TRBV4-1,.,CASSRTAPTSGANVLTF,TGCGCCAGCAGCCGGACAGCTCCTACCTCTGGGGCCAACGTCCTGACTTTC
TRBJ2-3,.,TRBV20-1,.,CSARDLQLVPDTQYF,TGCAGTGCTAGAGATTTGCAGTTGGTCCCAGATACGCAGTATTTT
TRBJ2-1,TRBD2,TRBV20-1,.,CSAYSGGAAYEQFF,TGCAGTGCCTATAGCGGGGGGGCCGCGTATGAGCAGTTCTTC
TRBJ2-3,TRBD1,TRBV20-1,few,CSATDRVEDTQYF,TGCAGTGCTACAGACAGGGTAGAAGATACGCAGTATTTT
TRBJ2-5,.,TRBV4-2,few,CASSRGLQETQYF,TGTGCCAGCAGCCGAGGGTTACAAGAGACCCAGTACTTC
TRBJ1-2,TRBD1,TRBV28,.,CASRFFDRAHGYTF,TGTGCCAGCAGATTCTTCGACAGGGCCCATGGCTACACCTTC
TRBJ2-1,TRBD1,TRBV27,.,CASSLARQGYNEQFF,TGTGCCAGCAGTTTAGCTAGACAGGGCTACAATGAGCAGTTCTTC
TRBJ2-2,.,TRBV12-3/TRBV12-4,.,CASSHPGHVAGELFF,TGTGCCAGCAGTCATCCCGGACACGTCGCCGGGGAGCTGTTTTTT
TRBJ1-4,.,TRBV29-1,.,CSVIRGADGKLFF,TGCAGCGTTATCCGAGGTGCTGATGGAAAACTGTTTTTT
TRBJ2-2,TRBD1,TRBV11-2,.,CASSPQGDLNTGELFF,TGTGCCAGCAGCCCACAGGGGGATTTGAACACCGGGGAGCTGTTTTTT
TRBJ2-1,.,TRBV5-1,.,CASSPWSGQIYNEQFF,TGCGCCAGCAGCCCCTGGAGCGGACAGATTTACAATGAGCAGTTCTTC
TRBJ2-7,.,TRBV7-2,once,CASSLGLGAARYEQYF,TGTGCCAGCAGCTTAGGATTGGGGGCGGCGCGCTACGAGCAGTACTTC
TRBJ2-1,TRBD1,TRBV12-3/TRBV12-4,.,CASSLLGQGRNEQFF,TGTGCCAGCAGTTTACTGGGACAGGGGCGAAATGAGCAGTTCTTC